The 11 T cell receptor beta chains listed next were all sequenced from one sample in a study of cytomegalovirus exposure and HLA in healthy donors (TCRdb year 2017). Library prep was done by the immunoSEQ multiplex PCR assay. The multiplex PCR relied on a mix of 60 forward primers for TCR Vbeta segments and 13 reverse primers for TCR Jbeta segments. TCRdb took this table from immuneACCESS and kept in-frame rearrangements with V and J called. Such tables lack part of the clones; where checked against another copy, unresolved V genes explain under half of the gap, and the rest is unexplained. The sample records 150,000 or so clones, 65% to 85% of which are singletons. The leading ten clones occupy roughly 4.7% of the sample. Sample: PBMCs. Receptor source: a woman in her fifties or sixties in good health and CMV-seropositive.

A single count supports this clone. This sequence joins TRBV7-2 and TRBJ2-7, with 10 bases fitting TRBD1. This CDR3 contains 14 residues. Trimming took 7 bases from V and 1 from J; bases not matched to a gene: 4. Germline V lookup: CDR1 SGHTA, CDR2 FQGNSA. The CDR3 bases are TGTGCCAGCACCCGGACAGGGGGTTCCTACGAGCAGTACTTC. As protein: CASTRTGGSYEQYF.

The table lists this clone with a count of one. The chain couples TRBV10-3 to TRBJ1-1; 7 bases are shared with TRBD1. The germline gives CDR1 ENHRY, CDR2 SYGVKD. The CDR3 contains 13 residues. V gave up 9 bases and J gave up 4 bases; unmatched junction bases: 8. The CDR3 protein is CAISTGVGTEAFF. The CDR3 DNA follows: TGTGCCATTTCCACAGGGGTGGGCACTGAAGCTTTCTTT.

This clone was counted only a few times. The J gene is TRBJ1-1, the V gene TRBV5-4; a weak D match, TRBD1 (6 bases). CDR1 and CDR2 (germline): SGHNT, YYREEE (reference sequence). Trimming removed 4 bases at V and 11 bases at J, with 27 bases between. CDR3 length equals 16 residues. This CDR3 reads CASSPTPDRELRGAFF. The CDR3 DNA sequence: TGTGCCAGCAGCCCAACCCCGGACAGAGAGCTTCGAGGGGCTTTCTTT.

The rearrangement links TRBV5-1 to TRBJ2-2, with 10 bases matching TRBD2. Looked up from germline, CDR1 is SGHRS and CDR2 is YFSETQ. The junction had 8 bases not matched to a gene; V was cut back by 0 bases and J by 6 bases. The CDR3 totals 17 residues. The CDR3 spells CASSLVTSGIDAGELFF. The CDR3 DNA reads TGCGCCAGCAGCTTGGTTACTAGCGGGATAGATGCCGGGGAGCTGTTTTTT. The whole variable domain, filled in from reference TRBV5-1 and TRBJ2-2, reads KAGVTQTPRYLIKTRGQQVTLSCSPISGHRSVSWYQQTPGQGLQFLFEYFSETQRNKGNFPGRFSGRQFSNSRSEMNVSTLELGDSALYLCASSLVTSGIDAGELFFGEGSRLTVL.

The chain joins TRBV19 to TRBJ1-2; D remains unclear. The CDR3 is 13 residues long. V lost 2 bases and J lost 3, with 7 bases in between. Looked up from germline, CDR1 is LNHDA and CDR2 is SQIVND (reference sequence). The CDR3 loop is CASSIRQYYGYTF. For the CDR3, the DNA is TGTGCCAGTAGTATACGTCAGTACTATGGCTACACCTTC.

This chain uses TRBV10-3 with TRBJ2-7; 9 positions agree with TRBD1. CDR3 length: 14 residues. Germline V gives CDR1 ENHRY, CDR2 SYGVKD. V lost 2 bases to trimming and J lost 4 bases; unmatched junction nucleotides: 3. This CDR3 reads CAISELGTGYEQYF. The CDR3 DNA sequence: TGTGCCATCAGTGAGCTCGGGACAGGGTACGAGCAGTACTTC.

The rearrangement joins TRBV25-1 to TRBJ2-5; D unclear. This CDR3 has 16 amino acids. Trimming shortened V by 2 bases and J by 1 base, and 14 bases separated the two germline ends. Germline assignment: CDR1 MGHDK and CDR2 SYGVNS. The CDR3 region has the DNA TGTGCCAGCAGTGAACCCCCCCCCAGCGTCCAAGAGACCCAGTACTTC. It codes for CASSEPPPSVQETQYF. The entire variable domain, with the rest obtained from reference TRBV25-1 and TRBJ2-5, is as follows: EADIYQTPRYLVIGTGKKITLECSQTMGHDKMYWYQQDPGMELHLIHYSYGVNSTEKGDLSSESTVSRIRTEHFPLTLESARPSHTSQYLCASSEPPPSVQETQYFGPGTRLLVL.

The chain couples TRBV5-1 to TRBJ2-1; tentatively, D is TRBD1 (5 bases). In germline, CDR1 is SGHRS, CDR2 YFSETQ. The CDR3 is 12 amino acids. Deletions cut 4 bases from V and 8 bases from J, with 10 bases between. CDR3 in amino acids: CASSLQADEQFF. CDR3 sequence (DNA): TGCGCCAGCAGCCTACAGGCGGATGAGCAGTTCTTC.

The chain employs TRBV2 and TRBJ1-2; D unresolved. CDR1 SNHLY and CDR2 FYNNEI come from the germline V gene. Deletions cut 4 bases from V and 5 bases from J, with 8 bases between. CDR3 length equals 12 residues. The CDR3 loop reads CASSVGLYGYTF. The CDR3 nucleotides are TGTGCCAGCAGTGTGGGCTTATATGGCTACACCTTC.

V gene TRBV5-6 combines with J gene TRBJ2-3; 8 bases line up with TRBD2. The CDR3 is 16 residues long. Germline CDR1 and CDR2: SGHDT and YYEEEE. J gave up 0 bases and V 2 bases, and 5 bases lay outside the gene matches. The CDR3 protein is CASSFELAASTDTQYF. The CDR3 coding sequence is TGTGCCAGCAGCTTCGAACTAGCGGCTAGCACAGATACGCAGTATTTT.

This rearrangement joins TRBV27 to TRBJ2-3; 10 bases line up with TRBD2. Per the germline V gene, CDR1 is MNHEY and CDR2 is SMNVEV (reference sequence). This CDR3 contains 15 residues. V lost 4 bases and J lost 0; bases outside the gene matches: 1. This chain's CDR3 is CASSSSGGSTDTQYF. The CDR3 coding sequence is TGTGCCAGCAGTTCTAGCGGGGGAAGCACAGATACGCAGTATTTT.